This paragraph covers one TCR beta chain sequence. Its specificity is unknown. The germline CDR1 and CDR2 sequences are MNHGY and SVAAGI. The ends were cut back, 0 bases at V and 5 bases at J, with 10 bases in the middle. CDR3 size: 15 residues. The data were obtained in a study of T cells after yellow fever vaccination. A process of 5'RACE template switching, which added a universal primer site and UMIs, was used to make TCR cDNA. Each CDR3 protein gets one entry after TCRdb re-called the 5' RACE reads with MiXCR. The sample lists a few hundred thousand distinct CDR3 sequences, approximately 12% seen once, with 0.4% to 0.55% in the top ten. Study conclusions and caveats: It was a small share of clonotypes that appeared in both CD4 and CD8 compartments. Reappearance after the booster was observed for most primary-vaccination clones (roughly 97% CD4, over 75% CD8). Abundant contaminating clonotypes from the bulk population could appear in FACS-sorted repertoires.

This sequence was found in a man aged 30 to 39 who received the YFV17D yellow fever vaccine. This chain connects TRBV6-9 to TRBJ1-4; D unresolved. Sequencing used CD4+ T cells sorted from PBMCs, obtained 45 days after the yellow fever booster vaccination. The CDR3 coding sequence is TGTGCCAGCAGTTATTCCTACCGGCTAAATGAAAAACTGTTTTTT. It codes for CASSYSYRLNEKLFF.